The clone carrying this TCR beta chain was seen many times. Its antigen is currently unknown. The data are from a study of human T cells and chemical hapten exposure. Study-level findings and limits: Relative to controls, expanded TCRs formed significantly more large CDR3 similarity clusters. DPC sensitization did not alter TCRs above 1 in 1000 frequency.

Study processing details: Between roughly 20,000 and 690,600 TCRs appeared in each sample, and the median stood at roughly 95,000. TCRdb analysed the RACE reads with MiXCR anew, one entry per CDR3 protein. Clone size and V and J calls follow TCRdb, not the original study. The sample lists tens of thousands of distinct CDR3 sequences; about an eighth were seen once. Time point noted: patch test 1, 2 weeks after DPC sensitization. As for treatment: therapeutic diphenylcyclopropenone sensitization with weekly scalp DPC. Patches went on only after blood had been drawn each time. This CDR3 contains 16 residues. Germline CDR1 MNHEY, CDR2 SVGAGI. J gave up 9 bases and V 4 bases, and 14 bases lay outside the gene matches.

The starting material was whole blood, obtained in connection with sensitization to the hapten diphenylcyclopropenone (DPC). The chain links TRBV6-5 to TRBJ2-3, with 9 positions matching TRBD2. The origin of this receptor is a woman aged 60-75 years with alopecia areata. Some clones in this sample may be carry-over from other donors' samples. DNA of the CDR3: TGTGCCAGCAGTTCCTCCGGGACTAGCTCCTTACACACGCAGTATTTT. It yields the protein CASSSSGTSSLHTQYF.